Many counts were recorded for the clone carrying this T cell receptor (beta chain). CDR1 is KGHSH, CDR2 LQKENI, per germline. The CDR3 is 15 residues long. J lost 6 bases, V lost 2 bases, and 8 bases had no gene match. The record originates from a study of T cells in Graves' hyperthyroidism and ophthalmopathy. TCR beta CDR3 region amplification was performed from RNA transcripts. TCR CDR3 regions were first amplified by RT-PCR with HTBI primers. From the multiplex PCR reads, TCRdb called clonotypes with MiXCR, one entry per CDR3 protein. The repertoire holds about 480,000 distinct CDR3 sequences, with 24% as singletons.

The specimen sequenced was blood. The chain is built from TRBV18 and TRBJ2-7; 9 positions match TRBD1. The TCR sequence derives from a woman aged 25 to 39 with Graves' ophthalmopathy. CDR3 nucleotide sequence: TGTGCCAGCTCACCAATTGCCGGGACAGGGTTCGAGCAGTACTTC. It yields the protein CASSPIAGTGFEQYF.